The T cell receptor (beta chain) described here comes from a study of early T cells in non-severe SARS-CoV-2 infection. Trimming cost V 0 bases and J 2 bases, with 14 bases left between them. Germline V CDR1 and CDR2: DFQATT, SNEGSKA (reference sequence). The CDR3 runs 15 residues. TCRdb itself ran the 5' RACE reads through MiXCR, one entry per CDR3 protein. The sample carries around 58,000 distinct CDR3 sequences, around 7.7% recorded once. A few counts support this clonotype. The chain couples TRBV20-1 to TRBJ2-7, with unresolved D. The input for sequencing was whole blood, taken at baseline. This TCR was sampled from an adult who was a healthcare worker with PCR-confirmed SARS-CoV-2 infection or an uninfected control (not recorded which). The CDR3 reads CSARDFRLRTYEQYF. The CDR3 coding sequence is TGCAGTGCTAGAGATTTTCGACTCCGTACCTACGAGCAGTACTTC.